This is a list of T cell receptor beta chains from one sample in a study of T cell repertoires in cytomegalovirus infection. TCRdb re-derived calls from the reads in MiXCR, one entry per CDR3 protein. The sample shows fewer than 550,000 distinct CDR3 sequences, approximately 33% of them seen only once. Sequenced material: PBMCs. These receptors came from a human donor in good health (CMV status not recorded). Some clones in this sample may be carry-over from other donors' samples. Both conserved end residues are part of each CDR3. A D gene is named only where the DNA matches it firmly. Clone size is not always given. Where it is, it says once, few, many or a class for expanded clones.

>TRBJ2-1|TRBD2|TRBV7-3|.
CASSPLGLAVRYNEQFF
TGTGCCAGCAGCCCCCTGGGGCTAGCGGTAAGATACAATGAGCAGTTCTTC
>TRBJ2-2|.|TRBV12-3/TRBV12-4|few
CASSFPRAGNTGELFF
TGTGCCAGCAGTTTCCCCAGAGCGGGGAACACCGGGGAGCTGTTTTTT
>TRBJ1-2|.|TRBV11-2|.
CSSSRPTGNYGYTF
TGTTCCAGCAGCCGACCGACAGGTAACTATGGCTACACCTTC
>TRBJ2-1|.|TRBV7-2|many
CASSLARGHEQFF
TGTGCCAGCAGCTTAGCAAGAGGTCATGAGCAGTTCTTC
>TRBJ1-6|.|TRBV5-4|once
CASSAQNSPLHF
TGTGCCAGCAGCGCGCAGAATTCACCCCTCCACTTT
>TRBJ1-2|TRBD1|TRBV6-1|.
CASSLYRGRGYTF
TGTGCCAGCAGTCTCTACAGGGGTCGTGGCTACACCTTC
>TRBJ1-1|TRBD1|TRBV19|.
CASSEGASGTEAFF
TGTGCCAGTTCCGAGGGGGCCTCTGGCACTGAAGCTTTCTTT
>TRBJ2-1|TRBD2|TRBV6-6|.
CASSYSRDSGGPSSYNEQFF
TGTGCCAGCAGTTACTCGAGGGATAGCGGGGGGCCGAGCTCCTACAATGAGCAGTTCTTC
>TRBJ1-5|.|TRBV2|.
CASSDDRHNQPQHF
TGTGCCAGCAGTGACGACAGGCACAATCAGCCCCAGCATTTT
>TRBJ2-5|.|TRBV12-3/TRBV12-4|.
CASNYRDQETQYF
TGTGCCAGCAATTACAGAGACCAAGAGACCCAGTACTTC
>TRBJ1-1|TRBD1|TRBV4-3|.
CASSRTYSGTGGLAEAFF
TGCGCCAGCAGTCGAACCTACTCTGGGACAGGGGGTCTGGCTGAAGCTTTCTTT
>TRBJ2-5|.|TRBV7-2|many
CASSRLSGVQTQYF
TGTGCCAGCAGCCGTCTCTCAGGGGTGCAGACCCAGTACTTC
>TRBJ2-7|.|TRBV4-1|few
CASSQIQHLGLLF
TGCGCCAGCAGCCAAATTCAGCATTTAGGGCTGCTCTTC
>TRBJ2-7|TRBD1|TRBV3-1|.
CASSQDHGQGVSYEQYF
TGTGCCAGCAGCCAAGATCACGGACAGGGGGTATCCTACGAGCAGTACTTC
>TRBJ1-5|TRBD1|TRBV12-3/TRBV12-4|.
CASSPGTDFNQPQHF
TGTGCCAGCAGCCCCGGGACAGATTTCAATCAGCCCCAGCATTTT
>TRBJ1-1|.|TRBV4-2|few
CASSPNPLGDNTEAFF
TGTGCCAGCAGCCCGAACCCACTGGGGGATAACACTGAAGCTTTCTTT
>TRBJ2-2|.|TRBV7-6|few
CASSLGHHKPSGTGELFF
TGTGCCAGCAGCCTAGGGCATCACAAGCCCTCGGGCACCGGGGAGCTGTTTTTT
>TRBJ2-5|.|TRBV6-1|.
CATNRPPDNQETQYF
TGTGCCACCAACCGGCCCCCGGACAACCAAGAGACCCAGTACTTC
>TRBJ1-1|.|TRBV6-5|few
CASSYSKGGGNTEAFF
TGTGCCAGCAGTTACTCGAAAGGGGGAGGGAACACTGAAGCTTTCTTT
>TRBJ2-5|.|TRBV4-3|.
CASSHRPSETQYF
TGCGCCAGCAGCCATCGACCCTCAGAGACCCAGTACTTC
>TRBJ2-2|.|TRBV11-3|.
CASSLSAWGDTNTGELFF
TGTGCCAGCAGCTTATCCGCTTGGGGGGACACTAACACCGGGGAGCTGTTTTTT
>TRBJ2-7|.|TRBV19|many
CASAVTQLYEQYF
TGTGCCAGTGCAGTAACTCAACTCTACGAGCAGTACTTC
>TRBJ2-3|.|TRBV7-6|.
CASSLGAAGITDTQYF
TGTGCCAGCAGCTTAGGGGCGGCAGGGATCACAGATACGCAGTATTTT
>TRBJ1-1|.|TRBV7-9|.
CASSRMDKRAEAFF
TGTGCCAGCAGCCGGATGGACAAGAGAGCTGAAGCTTTCTTT
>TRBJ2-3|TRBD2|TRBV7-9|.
CVSGEVRGGRRGTDTQYF
TGTGTCAGCGGAGAGGTTCGGGGGGGCCGACGAGGCACAGATACGCAGTATTTT
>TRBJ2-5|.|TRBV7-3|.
CASSPTAGASETQYF
TGTGCCAGCAGCCCAACTGCGGGGGCCTCTGAGACCCAGTACTTC
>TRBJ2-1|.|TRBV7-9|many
CASSLVQGYNEQFF
TGTGCCAGCAGCTTAGTACAGGGCTACAATGAGCAGTTCTTC
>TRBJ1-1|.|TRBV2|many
CASWVNTEAFF
TGTGCCAGCTGGGTAAACACTGAAGCTTTCTTT
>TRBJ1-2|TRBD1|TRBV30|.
CAWSPQLRDRRFYGYTF
TGTGCCTGGAGTCCCCAGCTCCGGGACAGAAGATTCTATGGCTACACCTTC
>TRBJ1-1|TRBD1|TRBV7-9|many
CASSLGAGGNQAGAFF
TGTGCCAGCAGCTTGGGGGCAGGGGGCAACCAGGCAGGAGCTTTCTTT
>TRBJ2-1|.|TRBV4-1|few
CASSAGLAYNEQFF
TGCGCCAGCAGCGCGGGACTTGCCTACAATGAGCAGTTCTTC
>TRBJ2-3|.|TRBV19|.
CASSGPRGTDTQYF
TGTGCCTCAAGCGGACCCAGAGGCACAGATACGCAGTATTTT
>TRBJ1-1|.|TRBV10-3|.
CASWDGNENTEAFF
TGTGCCTCCTGGGACGGGAACGAGAACACTGAAGCTTTCTTT
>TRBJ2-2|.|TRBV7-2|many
CASSSRLVGTGELFF
TGTGCCAGCAGCTCACGACTAGTAGGGACCGGGGAGCTGTTTTTT
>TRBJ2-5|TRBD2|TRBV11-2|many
CASSLVGAGGSETQYF
TGTGCCAGCAGCTTAGTTGGTGCGGGGGGATCAGAGACCCAGTACTTC
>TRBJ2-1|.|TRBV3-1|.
CASSQSFMDNYNEQFF
TGTGCCAGCAGCCAAAGTTTCATGGACAACTACAATGAGCAGTTCTTC
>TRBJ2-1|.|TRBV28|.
CASSLIRRLSYNEQFF
TGTGCCAGCAGTTTAATAAGGCGTTTATCCTACAATGAGCAGTTCTTC
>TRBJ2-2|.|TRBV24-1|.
CATSPGQYSTGELFF
TGTGCCACCAGTCCTGGACAATATAGCACCGGGGAGCTGTTTTTT
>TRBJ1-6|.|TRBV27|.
CASSPRAPSSYNSPLHF
TGTGCCAGCAGTCCTCGGGCCCCGAGCTCCTATAATTCACCCCTCCACTTT
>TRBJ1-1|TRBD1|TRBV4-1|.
CASSQETPGGTEAFF
TGCGCCAGCAGCCAAGAAACGCCAGGGGGGACTGAAGCTTTCTTT
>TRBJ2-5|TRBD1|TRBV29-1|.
CSGLDRLRGTQYF
TGCAGCGGCTTGGACAGGCTGCGCGGGACCCAGTACTTC
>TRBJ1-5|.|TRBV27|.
CASSLWGRAINQPQHF
TGTGCCAGCAGTTTATGGGGAAGGGCGATCAATCAGCCCCAGCATTTT